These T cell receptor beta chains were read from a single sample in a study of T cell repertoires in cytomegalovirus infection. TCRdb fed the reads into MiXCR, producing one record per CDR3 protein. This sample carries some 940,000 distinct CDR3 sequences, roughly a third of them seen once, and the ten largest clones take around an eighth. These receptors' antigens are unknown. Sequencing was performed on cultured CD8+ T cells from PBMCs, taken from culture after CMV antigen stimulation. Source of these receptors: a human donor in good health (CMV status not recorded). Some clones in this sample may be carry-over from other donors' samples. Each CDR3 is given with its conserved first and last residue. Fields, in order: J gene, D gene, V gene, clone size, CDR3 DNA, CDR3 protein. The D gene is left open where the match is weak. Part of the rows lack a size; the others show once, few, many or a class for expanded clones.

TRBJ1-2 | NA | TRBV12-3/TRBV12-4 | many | TGTGCCAGCAGTTACGACAGGACGACTAGGGACGGCTACACCTTC | CASSYDRTTRDGYTF
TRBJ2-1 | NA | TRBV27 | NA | TGTGCCAGCAGTTTAAGTTCCGTGGGGAATGAGCAGTTCTTC | CASSLSSVGNEQFF
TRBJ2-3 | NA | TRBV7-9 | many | TGTGCCACCGTTACGGATACGCAGTATTTT | CATVTDTQYF
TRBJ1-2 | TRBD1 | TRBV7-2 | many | TGTGCCAGCAGCCGTACCGGGACAGGGACTTACGACTATGGCTACACCTTC | CASSRTGTGTYDYGYTF
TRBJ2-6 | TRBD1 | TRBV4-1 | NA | TGCGCCAGCAGCCAAGGGGACAGGGATGTAGCTGGGGCCAACGTCCTGACTTTC | CASSQGDRDVAGANVLTF
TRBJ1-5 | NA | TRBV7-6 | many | TGTGCCAGCAGCTTAAATGCAGGGTCTGAGCAGCCCCAGCATTTT | CASSLNAGSEQPQHF
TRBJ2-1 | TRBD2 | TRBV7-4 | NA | TGTGCCAGCAGCTCCGGTCTTGCTAGCGGGCAGTTCTTC | CASSSGLASGQFF
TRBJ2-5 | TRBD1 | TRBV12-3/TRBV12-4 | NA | TGTGCCAACAGTCCTAAGGACAGGGGTACTGAGACCCAGTACTTC | CANSPKDRGTETQYF
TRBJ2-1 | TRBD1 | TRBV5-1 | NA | TGCGCCAGCAGCTCCCAACAGGGGATTGACTACAATGAGCAGTTCTTC | CASSSQQGIDYNEQFF
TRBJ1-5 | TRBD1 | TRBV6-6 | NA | TGTGCCACCCTGGGACAGGGGATTGAGCCCCAGCATTTT | CATLGQGIEPQHF
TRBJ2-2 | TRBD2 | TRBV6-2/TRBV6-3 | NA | TGTGCCAGCAGTGTGGGACTAGCGGGACCTAACACCGGGGAGCTGTTTTTT | CASSVGLAGPNTGELFF
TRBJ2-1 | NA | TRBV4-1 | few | TGCGCCAGCAGCCAAGGGTTGGATGAGCAGTTCTTC | CASSQGLDEQFF
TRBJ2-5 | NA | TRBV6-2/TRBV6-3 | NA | TGTGCCAGCAGTTACTCGAGGGTTAGACCCGCCCAGTACTTC | CASSYSRVRPAQYF
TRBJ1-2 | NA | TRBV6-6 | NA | TGTGCCAGCATCTTGACAGGAGTCTATGGCTACACCTTC | CASILTGVYGYTF
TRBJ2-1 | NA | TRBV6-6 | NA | TGTGCCAGCAGTGACTGGGCGGCCAATGAGCAGTTCTTC | CASSDWAANEQFF
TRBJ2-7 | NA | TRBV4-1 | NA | TGCGCCAGCAGCAGGGACTTCCCGTCCTACGAGCAGTACTTC | CASSRDFPSYEQYF
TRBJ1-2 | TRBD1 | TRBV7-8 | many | TGTGCCAGCAGCACCCACAGGGGGCAGGGCTACACCTTC | CASSTHRGQGYTF
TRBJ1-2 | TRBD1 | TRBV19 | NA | TGTGCCAGTAGTATTTCGACAGGGAAGTTTGATGGCTACACCTTC | CASSISTGKFDGYTF
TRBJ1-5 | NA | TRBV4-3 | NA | TGCGCCAGCAGCCAAGTGGACACTAGCAATCAGCCCCAGCATTTT | CASSQVDTSNQPQHF
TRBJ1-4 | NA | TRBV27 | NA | TGTGCCAGCAGTTTATCCCGGGGGAGTTTGGAAAAACTGTTTTTT | CASSLSRGSLEKLFF
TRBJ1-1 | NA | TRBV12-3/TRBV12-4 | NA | TGTGCCAGCAGGAGCCCCCGGCGGAGGTTGGCGAACACTGAAGCTTTCTTT | CASRSPRRRLANTEAFF
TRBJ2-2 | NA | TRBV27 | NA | TGTGCCAGCAGTCTCAGGGTCCAGAACACCGGGGAGCTGTTTTTT | CASSLRVQNTGELFF
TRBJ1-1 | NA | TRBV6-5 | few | TGTGCCAGCAGTTACTCGGCGGCAACTGAAGCTTTCTTT | CASSYSAATEAFF
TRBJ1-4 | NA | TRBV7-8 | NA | TGTGACGCCGCAGAAAGGGGCACTTGGGGAGAGGAAAAACTGTTTTTT | CDAAERGTWGEEKLFF
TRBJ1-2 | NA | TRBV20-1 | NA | TGCAGTGCTAGAGAAAGGAAGAACTATGGCTACACCTTC | CSARERKNYGYTF
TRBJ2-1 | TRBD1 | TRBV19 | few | TGTGCCAGTAGTATTACAGGGGCGGCAAGCTCCTACAATGAGCAGTTCTTC | CASSITGAASSYNEQFF
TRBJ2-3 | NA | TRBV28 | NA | TGTGCCAGCAGCTCCATGGGAGGGGGCGGCGATACGCAGTATTTT | CASSSMGGGGDTQYF
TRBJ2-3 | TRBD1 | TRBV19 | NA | TGTGCCAGTAGTATCGAGGGGACAGGGTCAGATACGCAGTATTTT | CASSIEGTGSDTQYF
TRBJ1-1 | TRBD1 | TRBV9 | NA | TGTGCCAGCAGCGTAGCGGGGGACAGGGGGTCTCCTGGGGTCACTGAAGCTTTCTTT | CASSVAGDRGSPGVTEAFF
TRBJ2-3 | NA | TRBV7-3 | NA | TGTGCCAGCAGCCCTTCAGGGCCCGTCGGAGATACGCAGTATTTT | CASSPSGPVGDTQYF
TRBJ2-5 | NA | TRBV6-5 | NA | TGTGCCAGCAGTTACGCTAGCGCCCAAGAGACCCAGTACTTC | CASSYASAQETQYF
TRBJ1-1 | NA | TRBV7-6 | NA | TGTGCCAGCAGCTTAGTTAGTCGGCCAGGGAACTTGAACACTGAAGCTTTCTTT | CASSLVSRPGNLNTEAFF
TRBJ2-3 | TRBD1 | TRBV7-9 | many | TGTGCCAGCAGCACCTGGACAGGGCTTACAGATACGCAGTATTTT | CASSTWTGLTDTQYF
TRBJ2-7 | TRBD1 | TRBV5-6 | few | TGTGCCAGCAGCTTGGAAGAACTGGGGACAGACCCCAAGCAGTACTTC | CASSLEELGTDPKQYF
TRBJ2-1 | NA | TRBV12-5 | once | TGTGCTAGTGGTTTGGGGGACGGGTCAAAGCACAATGAGCAGTTCTTC | CASGLGDGSKHNEQFF
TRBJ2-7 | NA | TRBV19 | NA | TGTGCCAGTAGTATCGGGCAGGGGTTAGACGAGCAGTACTTC | CASSIGQGLDEQYF